This T cell receptor beta chain was identified in a study of OX40 agonist ivuxolimab in advanced cancers. Libraries were prepared by immunoSEQ multiplex PCR; TCRdb keeps only in-frame clonotypes and omits some of them. This table has 70,000 or so clones, less than 90% appearing once. CDR1 is SGHTA, CDR2 FQGNSA, per germline. This CDR3 contains 15 residues. V was trimmed by 1 base and J by 4 bases, leaving 11 bases between them. The chain combines TRBV7-2 with TRBJ1-5; D possibly corresponds to TRBD1 (6 bases). The sample was CD4+ or CD8+ T cells sorted from blood, taken in a trial of the OX40 agonist ivuxolimab. This clonotype was obtained from an adult with an advanced solid tumor such as melanoma, head and neck, liver or kidney cancer. The DNA for the CDR3 is TGTGCCAGCAGCTTAGAATACAGGGAGAATCAGCCCCAGCATTTT. It encodes CASSLEYRENQPQHF.